Described below is a single TCR beta chain sequence and its context. This CDR3 region has 17 residues. Trimming cost V 9 bases and J 1 base, with 20 bases left between them. Germline lookup yields CDR1 SGHRS and CDR2 YFSETQ. This entry belongs to a study of blood T cell repertoires in COVID-19. TCRdb's table, derived via immunoSEQ multiplex PCR, lists solely in-frame clones and lacks some. The profile shows about 400,000 clones, roughly 87% of them singletons. This TCR was recovered from a woman younger than 35 with acute COVID-19. The rearrangement joins TRBV5-1 to TRBJ2-6, with D unclear. Sequencing was performed on PBMCs or T cells enriched from blood (not recorded which). The CDR3 DNA reads TGCGCCACCGGCCTATTCGGTACGCGGTCTGGGGCCAACGTCCTGACTTTC. This codes for CATGLFGTRSGANVLTF.